This T cell receptor (beta chain) was sequenced in a study of cytomegalovirus exposure and HLA in healthy donors. 60 Vbeta and 13 Jbeta primers were used in PCR. TCRdb keeps only in-frame clones here, not all; method: immunoSEQ multiplex PCR. The sample includes some 250,000 clones, 82% of them seen just once. Regarding the study as a whole: Versus the approximately 700-donor mean, an Asian-associated ancestry cluster reportedly showed fewer N-insertions in a later analysis. Because they were indistinguishable, some V segments, including TRBV6-2 and TRBV6-3, were excluded. In a later analysis, DRB1 alleles had the most associated TCRs; HLA-C alleles the fewest.

The V and J ends lost 4 bases and 2 bases, in that order; junction bases with no gene match: 12. CDR1 LNHDA and CDR2 SQIVND come from the germline V gene (reference sequence). CDR3 size: 20 residues. On this clone itself: Antigen: not known.

Healthy bone marrow donors made up the donor group. The rearrangement links TRBV19 to TRBJ2-1, with 15 nucleotides matching TRBD2. Sequenced input: PBMCs. The source is a middle-aged woman in good health and CMV-seropositive. The DNA of the CDR3 is TGTGCCAGTAGTAGCGTGACAGGGAGGACTAGCGGGAGGGCCTACAATGAGCAGTTCTTC. It translates to CASSSVTGRTSGRAYNEQFF.